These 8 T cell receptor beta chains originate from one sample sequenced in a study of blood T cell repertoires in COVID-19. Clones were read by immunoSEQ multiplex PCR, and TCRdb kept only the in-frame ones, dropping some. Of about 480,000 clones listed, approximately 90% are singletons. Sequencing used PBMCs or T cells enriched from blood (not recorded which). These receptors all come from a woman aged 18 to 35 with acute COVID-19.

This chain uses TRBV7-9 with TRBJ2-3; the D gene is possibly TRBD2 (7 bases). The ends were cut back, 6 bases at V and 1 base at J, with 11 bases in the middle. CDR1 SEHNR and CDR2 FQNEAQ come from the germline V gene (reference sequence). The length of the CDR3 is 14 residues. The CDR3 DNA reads TGTGCCAGCAGGGAGGGGGGGGGCACAGATACGCAGTATTTT. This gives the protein CASREGGGTDTQYF.

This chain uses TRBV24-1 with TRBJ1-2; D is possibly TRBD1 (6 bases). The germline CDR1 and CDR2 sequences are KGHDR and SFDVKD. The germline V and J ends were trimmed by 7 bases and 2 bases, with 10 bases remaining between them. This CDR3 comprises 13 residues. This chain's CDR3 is CATSEGQNYGYTF. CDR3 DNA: TGTGCCACCAGCGAGGGACAAAACTATGGCTACACCTTC.

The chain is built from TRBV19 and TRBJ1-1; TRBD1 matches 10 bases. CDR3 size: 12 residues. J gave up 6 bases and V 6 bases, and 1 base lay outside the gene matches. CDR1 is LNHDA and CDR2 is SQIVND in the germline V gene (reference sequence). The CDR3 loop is CASRDRGPEAFF. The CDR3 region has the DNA TGTGCCAGTAGAGACAGGGGGCCTGAAGCTTTCTTT.

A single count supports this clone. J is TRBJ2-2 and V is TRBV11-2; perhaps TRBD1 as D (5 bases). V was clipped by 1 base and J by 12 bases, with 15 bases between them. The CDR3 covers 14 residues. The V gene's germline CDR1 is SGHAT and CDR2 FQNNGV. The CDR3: CASSLGQTVGKLFF. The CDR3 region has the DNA TGTGCCAGCAGCTTAGGCCAGACAGTGGGGAAGCTGTTTTTT.

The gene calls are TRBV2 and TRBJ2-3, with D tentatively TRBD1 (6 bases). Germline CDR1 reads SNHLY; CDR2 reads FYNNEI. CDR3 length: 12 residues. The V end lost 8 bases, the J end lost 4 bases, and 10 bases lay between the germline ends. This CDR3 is CASPGTPDTQYF. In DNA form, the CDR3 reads TGTGCCAGCCCGGGGACACCAGATACGCAGTATTTT.

The CDR3 region has the DNA TGTGCCAGCAGTTCGAGCCACGAGCAGTACTTC. Encoded protein: CASSSSHEQYF. The chain combines TRBV27 with TRBJ2-7; D is undetermined. Looked up from germline, CDR1 is MNHEY and CDR2 is SMNVEV (reference sequence). The germline V and J ends were trimmed by 4 bases and 5 bases, with 6 bases remaining between them. This CDR3 has 11 residues.

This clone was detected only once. Here the CDR3 reads CASSSMEGRGYTF. CDR3 in DNA: TGTGCCAGCAGCTCAATGGAGGGGCGTGGCTACACCTTC. This chain joins TRBV7-2 and TRBJ1-2; D is perhaps TRBD1 (5 bases). The CDR3 runs to 13 residues. Germline V gene lookup returns CDR1 SGHTA and CDR2 FQGNSA. V gave up 4 bases and J gave up 7 bases, with 13 bases separating them.

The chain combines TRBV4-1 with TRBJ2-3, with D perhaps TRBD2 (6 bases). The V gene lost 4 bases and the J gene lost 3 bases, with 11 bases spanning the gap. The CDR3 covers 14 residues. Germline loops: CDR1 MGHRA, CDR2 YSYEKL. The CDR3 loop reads CASSPQEGTDTQYF. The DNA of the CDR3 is TGCGCCAGCAGCCCCCAGGAGGGTACAGATACGCAGTATTTT.